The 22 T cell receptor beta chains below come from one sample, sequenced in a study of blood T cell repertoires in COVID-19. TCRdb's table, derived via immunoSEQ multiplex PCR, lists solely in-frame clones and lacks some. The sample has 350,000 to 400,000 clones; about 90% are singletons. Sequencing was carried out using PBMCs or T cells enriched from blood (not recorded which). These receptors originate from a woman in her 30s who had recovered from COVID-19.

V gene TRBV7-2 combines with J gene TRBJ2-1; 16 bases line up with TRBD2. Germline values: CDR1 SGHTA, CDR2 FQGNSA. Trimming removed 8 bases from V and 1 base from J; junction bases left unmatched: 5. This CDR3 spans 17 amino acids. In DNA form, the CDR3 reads TGTGCCAGCTGGGGACTAGCGGGAGGGTCATCCTACAATGAGCAGTTCTTC. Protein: CASWGLAGGSSYNEQFF.

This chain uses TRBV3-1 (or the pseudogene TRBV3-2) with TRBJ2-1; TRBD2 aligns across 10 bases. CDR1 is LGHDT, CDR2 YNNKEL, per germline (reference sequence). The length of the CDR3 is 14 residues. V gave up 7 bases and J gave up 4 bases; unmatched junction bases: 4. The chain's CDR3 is CASNLAGAYNEQFF. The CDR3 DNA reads TGTGCCAGCAACCTAGCGGGGGCGTACAATGAGCAGTTCTTC.

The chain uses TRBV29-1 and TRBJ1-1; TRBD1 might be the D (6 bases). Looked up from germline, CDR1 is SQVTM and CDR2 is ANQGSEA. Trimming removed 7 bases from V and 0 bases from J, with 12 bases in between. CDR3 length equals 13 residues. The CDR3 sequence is CSALGGLNTEAFF. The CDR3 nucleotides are TGCAGCGCCCTAGGGGGATTGAACACTGAAGCTTTCTTT.

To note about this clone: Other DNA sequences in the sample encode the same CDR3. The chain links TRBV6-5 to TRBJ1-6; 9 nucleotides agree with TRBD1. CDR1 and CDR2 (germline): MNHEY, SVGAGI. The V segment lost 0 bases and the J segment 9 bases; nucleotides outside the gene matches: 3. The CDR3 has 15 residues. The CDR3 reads CASSYSGQGSSPLHF. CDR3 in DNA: TGTGCCAGCAGTTACTCCGGACAGGGGTCTTCACCCCTCCACTTT.

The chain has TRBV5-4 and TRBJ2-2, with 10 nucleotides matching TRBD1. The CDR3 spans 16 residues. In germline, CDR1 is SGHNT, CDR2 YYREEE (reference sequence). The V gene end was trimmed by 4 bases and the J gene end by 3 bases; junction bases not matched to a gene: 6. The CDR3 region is CASSLPGQGHTGELFF. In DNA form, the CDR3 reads TGTGCCAGCAGCCTGCCGGGACAGGGGCACACCGGGGAGCTGTTTTTT. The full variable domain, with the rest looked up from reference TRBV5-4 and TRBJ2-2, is ETGVTQSPTHLIKTRGQQVTLRCSSQSGHNTVSWYQQALGQGPQFIFQYYREEENGRGNFPPRFSGLQFPNYSSELNVNALELDDSALYLCASSLPGQGHTGELFFGEGSRLTVL.

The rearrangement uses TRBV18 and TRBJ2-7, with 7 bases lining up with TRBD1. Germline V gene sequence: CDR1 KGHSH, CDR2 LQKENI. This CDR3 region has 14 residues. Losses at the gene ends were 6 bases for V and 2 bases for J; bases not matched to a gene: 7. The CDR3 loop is CASSPRDSPYEQYF. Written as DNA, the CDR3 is TGTGCCAGCTCGCCTCGGGACAGCCCCTACGAGCAGTACTTC.

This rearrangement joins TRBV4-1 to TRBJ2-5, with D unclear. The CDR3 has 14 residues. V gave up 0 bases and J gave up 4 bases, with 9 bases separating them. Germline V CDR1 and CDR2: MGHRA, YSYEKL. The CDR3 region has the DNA TGCGCCAGCAGCCAAGATATCCAGTCAGAGACCCAGTACTTC. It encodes CASSQDIQSETQYF.

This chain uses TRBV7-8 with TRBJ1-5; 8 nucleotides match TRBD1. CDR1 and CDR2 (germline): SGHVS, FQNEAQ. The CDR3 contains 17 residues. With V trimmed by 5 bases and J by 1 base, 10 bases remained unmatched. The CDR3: CASSPDRGPWSNQPQHF. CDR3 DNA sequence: TGTGCCAGCAGCCCCGACAGGGGCCCGTGGAGCAATCAGCCCCAGCATTTT.

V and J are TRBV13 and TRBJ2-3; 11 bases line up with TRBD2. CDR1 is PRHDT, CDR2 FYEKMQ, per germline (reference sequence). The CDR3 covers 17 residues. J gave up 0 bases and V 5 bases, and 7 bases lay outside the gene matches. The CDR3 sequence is CASSRLAGSISTDTQYF. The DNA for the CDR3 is TGTGCCAGCAGCCGACTAGCGGGGTCCATAAGCACAGATACGCAGTATTTT.

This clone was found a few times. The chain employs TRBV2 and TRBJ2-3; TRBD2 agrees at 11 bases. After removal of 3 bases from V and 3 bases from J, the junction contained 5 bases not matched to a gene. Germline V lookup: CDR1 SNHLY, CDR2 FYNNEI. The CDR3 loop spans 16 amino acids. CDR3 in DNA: TGTGCCAGCAGTGATCTCGGGACTAGCGGTACAGATACGCAGTATTTT. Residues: CASSDLGTSGTDTQYF.

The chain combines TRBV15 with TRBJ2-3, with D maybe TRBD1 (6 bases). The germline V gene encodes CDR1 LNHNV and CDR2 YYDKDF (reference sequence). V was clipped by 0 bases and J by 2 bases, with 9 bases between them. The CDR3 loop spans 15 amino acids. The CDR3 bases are TGTGCCACCAGCAGAGAGGGACACGCCACAGATACGCAGTATTTT. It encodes CATSREGHATDTQYF.

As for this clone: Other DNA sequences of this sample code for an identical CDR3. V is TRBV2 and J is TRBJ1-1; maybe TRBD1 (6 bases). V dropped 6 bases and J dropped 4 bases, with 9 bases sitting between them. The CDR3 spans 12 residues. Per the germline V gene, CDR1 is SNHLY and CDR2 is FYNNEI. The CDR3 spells CASSEQGTEAFF. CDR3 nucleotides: TGTGCCAGCAGCGAACAGGGCACTGAAGCTTTCTTT.

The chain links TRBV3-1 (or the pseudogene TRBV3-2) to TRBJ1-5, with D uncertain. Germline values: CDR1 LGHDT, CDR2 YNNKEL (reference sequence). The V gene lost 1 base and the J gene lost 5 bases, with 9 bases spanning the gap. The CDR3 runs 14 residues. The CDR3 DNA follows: TGTGCCAGCAGCCAAGGTTCAGGATATCAGCCCCAGCATTTT. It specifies CASSQGSGYQPQHF.

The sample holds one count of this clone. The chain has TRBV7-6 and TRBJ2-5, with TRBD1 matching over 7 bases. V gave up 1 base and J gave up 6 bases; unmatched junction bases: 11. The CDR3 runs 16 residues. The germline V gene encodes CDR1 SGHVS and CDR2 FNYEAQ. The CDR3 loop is CASSLEESYRGQTQYF. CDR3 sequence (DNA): TGTGCCAGCAGCTTAGAGGAAAGTTACAGGGGACAGACCCAGTACTTC.

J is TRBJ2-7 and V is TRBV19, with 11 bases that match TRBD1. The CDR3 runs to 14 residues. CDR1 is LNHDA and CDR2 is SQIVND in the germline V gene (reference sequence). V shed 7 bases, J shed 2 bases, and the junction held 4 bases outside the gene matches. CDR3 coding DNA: TGTGCCAGTAAGCCGGGACAGGGGGCCTACGAGCAGTACTTC. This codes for CASKPGQGAYEQYF.

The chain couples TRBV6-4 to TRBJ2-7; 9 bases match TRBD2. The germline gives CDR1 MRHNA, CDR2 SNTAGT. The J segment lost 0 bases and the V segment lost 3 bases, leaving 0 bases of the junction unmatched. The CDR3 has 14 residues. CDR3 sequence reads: CASSERGGSYEQYF. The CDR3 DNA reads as TGTGCCAGCAGTGAGCGGGGGGGCTCCTACGAGCAGTACTTC.

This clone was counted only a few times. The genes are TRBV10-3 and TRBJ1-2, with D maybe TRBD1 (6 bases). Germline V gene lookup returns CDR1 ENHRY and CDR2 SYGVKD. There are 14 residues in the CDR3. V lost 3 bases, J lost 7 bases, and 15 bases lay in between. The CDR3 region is CAISDYTGKGGYTF. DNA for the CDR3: TGTGCCATCAGTGACTACACAGGGAAAGGTGGCTACACCTTC.

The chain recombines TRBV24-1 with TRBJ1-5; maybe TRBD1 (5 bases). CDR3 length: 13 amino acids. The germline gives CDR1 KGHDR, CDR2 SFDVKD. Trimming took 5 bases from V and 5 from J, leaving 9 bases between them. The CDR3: CATSGRGDQPQHF. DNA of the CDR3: TGTGCCACCAGTGGGCGGGGCGATCAGCCCCAGCATTTT.

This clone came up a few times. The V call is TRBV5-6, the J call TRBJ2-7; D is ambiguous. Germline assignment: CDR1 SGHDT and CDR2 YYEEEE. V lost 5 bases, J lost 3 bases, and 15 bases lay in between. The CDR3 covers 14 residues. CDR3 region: CASRRWATFYEQYF. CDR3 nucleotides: TGTGCCAGCAGGAGATGGGCCACCTTCTACGAGCAGTACTTC.

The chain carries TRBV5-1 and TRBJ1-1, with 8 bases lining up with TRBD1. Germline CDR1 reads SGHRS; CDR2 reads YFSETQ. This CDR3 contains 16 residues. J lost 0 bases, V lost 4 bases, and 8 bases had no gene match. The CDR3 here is CASSPGGQSLNTEAFF. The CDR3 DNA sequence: TGCGCCAGCAGCCCAGGGGGCCAGAGTCTGAACACTGAAGCTTTCTTT. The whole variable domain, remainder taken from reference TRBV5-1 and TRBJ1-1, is KAGVTQTPRYLIKTRGQQVTLSCSPISGHRSVSWYQQTPGQGLQFLFEYFSETQRNKGNFPGRFSGRQFSNSRSEMNVSTLELGDSALYLCASSPGGQSLNTEAFFGQGTRLTVV.

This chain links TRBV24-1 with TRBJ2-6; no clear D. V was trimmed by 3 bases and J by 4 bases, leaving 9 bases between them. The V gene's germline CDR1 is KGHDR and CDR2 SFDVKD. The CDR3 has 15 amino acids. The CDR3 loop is CATSDTTVGANVLTF. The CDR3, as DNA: TGTGCCACCAGTGATACTACCGTAGGGGCCAACGTCCTGACTTTC.

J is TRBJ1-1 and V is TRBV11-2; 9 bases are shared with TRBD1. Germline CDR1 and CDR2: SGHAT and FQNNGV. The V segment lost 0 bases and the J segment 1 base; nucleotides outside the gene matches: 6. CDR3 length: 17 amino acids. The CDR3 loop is CASSLEIQGAGNTEAFF. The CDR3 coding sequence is TGTGCCAGCAGCTTAGAAATACAGGGGGCAGGGAACACTGAAGCTTTCTTT.